The present T cell receptor (beta chain) was sequenced within a study of beta chain features in type 1 diabetes. Germline loops: CDR1 MNHEY, CDR2 SMNVEV (reference sequence). CDR3 length: 15 amino acids. V lost 2 bases to trimming and J lost 5 bases, with 15 bases between them. The study, taken as a whole, reports: Patients' naive, central memory and Treg TCRB repertoires seemed closer to one another than those of healthy donors.

As for this clone: No antigen is known for it.

What was sequenced were expressed TCRB transcripts, since all of the isolated RNA had been reverse transcribed. Sequencing used immunoSEQ multiplex PCR; TCRdb keeps in-frame clones, though not all of them. The sample carries around 290,000 clones, 8% recorded once. The sequence came from a woman under 30 in good health. What was sequenced was central memory CD4+ T cells from blood. The V and J genes are TRBV27 and TRBJ1-2; possibly TRBD1 for D (6 bases). This CDR3 reads CASSLRFGGRYGYTF. CDR3 nucleotides: TGTGCCAGCAGTTTAAGGTTTGGGGGGCGGTATGGCTACACCTTC.